The next 28 T cell receptor beta chains were all read from a single sample in a study of blood T cell repertoires in COVID-19. Some clones are missing from TCRdb's copy, which holds only in-frame ones; the method was immunoSEQ multiplex PCR. The table shows hundreds of thousands of clones, with around nine tenths occurring only once. Specimen: peripheral blood. The receptors here all came from a woman aged 50 to 60 with active or convalescent COVID-19.

This chain links TRBV2 with TRBJ2-5; a weak D match, TRBD1 (5 bases). The germline V gene has CDR1 SNHLY and CDR2 FYNNEI. The germline V and J ends were trimmed by 3 bases and 5 bases, with 13 bases remaining between them. CDR3 length equals 14 residues. CDR3 bases: TGTGCCAGCAGTGAGGCTGGTGGGGCGGAGACCCAGTACTTC. Translating gives CASSEAGGAETQYF.

The chain is built from TRBV5-5 and TRBJ2-5, with D hard to call. Looked up from germline, CDR1 is SGHKS and CDR2 is YYEKEE (reference sequence). The CDR3 loop spans 14 amino acids. Trimming left V 1 base short and J 3 bases short, with 10 bases between. For the CDR3, the DNA is TGTGCCAGCAGCTTGATGGGCATGAAAGAGACCCAGTACTTC. This sequence encodes CASSLMGMKETQYF. The full variable domain, in which reference TRBV5-5 and TRBJ2-5 provide the parts outside the CDR3, is DAGVTQSPTHLIKTRGQQVTLRCSPISGHKSVSWYQQVLGQGPQFIFQYYEKEERGRGNFPDRFSARQFPNYSSELNVNALLLGDSALYLCASSLMGMKETQYFGPGTRLLVL.

This chain joins TRBV2 and TRBJ1-4, with TRBD1 matching 7 bases. Germline values: CDR1 SNHLY, CDR2 FYNNEI. Losses at the gene ends were 6 bases for V and 2 bases for J; bases not matched to a gene: 6. The CDR3 spans 15 residues. CDR3 nucleotides: TGTGCCAGCAGACAAACAGGGGTTACTAATGAAAAACTGTTTTTT. Translated, it gives CASRQTGVTNEKLFF.

Only a few counts were recorded for this clone. This chain links TRBV2 with TRBJ2-5; tentatively, D is TRBD1 (6 bases). Between the trimmed V and J ends, which lost 6 bases and 5 bases, there was a span of 19 bases. CDR1 and CDR2 (germline): SNHLY, FYNNEI. This CDR3 is built from 15 residues. DNA of the CDR3: TGTGCCAGCAGGAAGGGGGTCATACATACGGAGACCCAGTACTTC. Translation gives CASRKGVIHTETQYF.

V gene TRBV29-1 combines with J gene TRBJ1-2; D is unclear. Germline-derived CDR1 and CDR2 are SQVTM and ANQGSEA. The CDR3 loop spans 15 amino acids. Trimming removed 6 bases from V and 4 bases from J, with 21 bases in between. The CDR3: CSVSVAAAEVYGYTF. The CDR3 DNA reads TGCAGCGTCTCCGTGGCGGCAGCAGAGGTCTATGGCTACACCTTC.

The V call is TRBV3-1 (or the pseudogene TRBV3-2), the J call TRBJ1-1, with D possibly matching TRBD1 (6 bases). CDR1 is LGHDT, CDR2 YNNKEL, per germline (reference sequence). The CDR3 contains 16 residues. Trimming pared 0 bases from V and 6 bases from J, leaving 17 bases between. CDR3 sequence: CASSQDSGVRSAEAFF. Here the CDR3 DNA reads TGTGCCAGCAGCCAAGATTCAGGGGTTAGGTCCGCTGAAGCTTTCTTT.

The V call is TRBV5-1, the J call TRBJ2-5; no definite D call. Germline V gene data show CDR1 as SGHRS and CDR2 as YFSETQ. The CDR3 sequence is 14 residues long. V lost 2 bases, J lost 3 bases, and 11 bases lay in between. CDR3 in amino acids: CASSLQTLKETQYF. The CDR3 DNA reads as TGCGCCAGCAGCTTACAGACCCTGAAAGAGACCCAGTACTTC.

The chain links TRBV30 to TRBJ1-1; TRBD1 is a possible D gene (5 bases). CDR3 length: 14 residues. Trimming cost V 2 bases and J 1 base, with 11 bases left between them. Germline V gene sequence: CDR1 GTSNPN, CDR2 SVGIG (reference sequence). CDR3: CAWSQDKANTEAFF. DNA for the CDR3: TGTGCCTGGAGTCAGGACAAAGCGAACACTGAAGCTTTCTTT.

The V and J genes are TRBV27 and TRBJ2-7, with D possibly TRBD2 on 6 matching bases. Germline CDR1 MNHEY, CDR2 SMNVEV (reference sequence). CDR3 length: 14 amino acids. V dropped 8 bases and J dropped 1 base, with 15 bases sitting between them. DNA for the CDR3: TGTGCCAGCCGGGGACGGACTACTTCCTACGAGCAGTACTTC. Translating it yields CASRGRTTSYEQYF.

This rearrangement joins TRBV7-9 to TRBJ1-3; D call uncertain. CDR1 SEHNR and CDR2 FQNEAQ come from the germline V gene (reference sequence). The CDR3 consists of 11 residues. Deletions cut 5 bases from V and 4 bases from J, with 3 bases between. CDR3: CASSQGNTIYF. The CDR3 DNA is TGTGCCAGCAGCCAGGGAAACACCATATATTTT.

V usage is TRBV21-1 and J usage is TRBJ2-5; the D call TRBD2 from the table was never checked on the DNA. TRBV21-1 is assigned pseudogene status. The CDR3 length is 16 residues. The CDR3 spells CASSFYLGLAIETQYF. CDR3 DNA: TGTGCCAGCAGCTTTTACTTGGGACTAGCGATAGAGACCCAGTACTTC.

The rearrangement links TRBV21-1 to TRBJ2-4; the table's TRBD1 call for D was not verified on the DNA. TRBV21-1 represents a pseudogene. The CDR3 has 17 residues. CDR3 nucleotide sequence: TGTGCCAGCAGCAAAGGCCGCGACAGAGTAGCCAAAAACATTCAGTACTTC. This translates into CASSKGRDRVAKNIQYF.

The genes are TRBV18 and TRBJ2-3; 9 bases map to TRBD2. The trim removed 0 bases at V and 4 bases at J, leaving 8 bases unmatched. CDR3 length: 17 residues. Germline V gene lookup returns CDR1 KGHSH and CDR2 LQKENI. In DNA form, the CDR3 reads TGTGCCAGCTCACCACCGGGGTTCGCGGGAGGGTCAGATACGCAGTATTTT. This translates into CASSPPGFAGGSDTQYF. Supplemented by reference TRBV18 and TRBJ2-3, the full variable domain reads NAGVMQNPRHLVRRRGQEARLRCSPMKGHSHVYWYRQLPEEGLKFMVYLQKENIIDESGMPKERFSAEFPKEGPSILRIQQVVRGDSAAYFCASSPPGFAGGSDTQYFGPGTRLTVL.

This chain joins TRBV7-2 and TRBJ1-1; TRBD1 matches at 9 bases. Germline trimming cut 1 base from V and 11 bases from J; bases unmatched to any gene: 5. This CDR3 is built from 13 residues. Germline values: CDR1 SGHTA, CDR2 FQGNSA. The CDR3 DNA reads TGTGCCAGCAGCTTAGGGAGACAGGGGGGGGCTTTCTTT. As protein: CASSLGRQGGAFF.

As regards this clone: The same CDR3 arises from other DNA sequences in this sample as well. The chain has TRBV29-1 and TRBJ1-2; D unclear. The V gene's germline CDR1 is SQVTM and CDR2 ANQGSEA. The V and J ends lost 4 bases and 4 bases respectively, with 7 bases between them. There are 11 residues in the CDR3. The CDR3, as DNA: TGCAGCGTTGGAGGTACCTATGGCTACACCTTC. Translated, it gives CSVGGTYGYTF.

The genes are TRBV6-7 and TRBJ1-2, with 7 nucleotides matching TRBD1. TRBV6-7 is noted as an ORF with a role that remains uncertain. V lost 0 bases to trimming and J lost 4 bases; unmatched junction nucleotides: 20. The CDR3 loop spans 20 amino acids. The CDR3 nucleotides are TGTGCCAGCAGTTACTCTTCTCCGGGACAGATTCGAAGAGGTAGCTATGGCTACACCTTC. It is translated as CASSYSSPGQIRRGSYGYTF.

The J gene is TRBJ1-4, the V gene TRBV18, with 7 bases identical to TRBD1. V trimming: 3 bases; J trimming: 3 bases; junction bases outside the gene matches: 4. The CDR3 runs 15 residues. Germline V gives CDR1 KGHSH, CDR2 LQKENI. CDR3 loop: CASSPQGGANEKLFF. CDR3 sequence (DNA): TGTGCCAGCTCACCCCAGGGGGGCGCTAATGAAAAACTGTTTTTT. The entire variable domain, with the rest obtained from reference TRBV18 and TRBJ1-4, is as follows: NAGVMQNPRHLVRRRGQEARLRCSPMKGHSHVYWYRQLPEEGLKFMVYLQKENIIDESGMPKERFSAEFPKEGPSILRIQQVVRGDSAAYFCASSPQGGANEKLFFGSGTQLSVL.

The chain has TRBV12-3 or TRBV12-4 and TRBJ1-1, with D possibly TRBD1 on 5 matching bases. This CDR3 comprises 13 residues. Trimming left V 3 bases short and J 3 bases short, with 8 bases between. The CDR3 reads CASSLWGDTEAFF. The CDR3 DNA sequence: TGTGCCAGCAGTTTGTGGGGGGACACTGAAGCTTTCTTT.

Notes on this clone: Other DNA sequences in the sample encode the same CDR3. The chain joins TRBV7-3 to TRBJ2-3; TRBD2 aligns across 8 bases. The CDR3 totals 15 residues. From germline, CDR1 is SGHTA and CDR2 FQGTGA. Trimming removed 0 bases from V and 1 base from J; junction bases left unmatched: 0. The CDR3 coding sequence is TGTGCCAGCAGCTTAACAGCGGGGGGCACAGATACGCAGTATTTT. It is translated as CASSLTAGGTDTQYF.

The chain has TRBV28 and TRBJ1-2; D is undetermined. The CDR3 loop spans 11 amino acids. Germline V gives CDR1 MDHEN, CDR2 SYDVKM. V lost 2 bases and J lost 9, with 7 bases in between. CDR3 loop: CASSLDGSYTF. The CDR3 DNA is TGTGCCAGCAGTTTAGACGGGAGCTACACCTTC.

The chain is built from TRBV5-6 and TRBJ1-2, with D tentatively TRBD1 (5 bases). CDR3 size: 15 residues. CDR1 and CDR2 (germline): SGHDT, YYEEEE. Trimming pared 0 bases from V and 6 bases from J, leaving 15 bases between. The CDR3 region is CASSLVGARFHGYTF. CDR3 DNA: TGTGCCAGCAGCTTGGTTGGGGCCCGGTTCCATGGCTACACCTTC.

Only one count was recorded for this clone. The chain uses TRBV7-8 and TRBJ2-7, with 10 nucleotides matching TRBD1. Trimming at V came to 5 bases and at J to 6 bases, leaving 4 bases not matched to a gene. The CDR3 totals 13 residues. Germline loops: CDR1 SGHVS, CDR2 FQNEAQ. CDR3: CASSLRDRGEQYF. The DNA for the CDR3 is TGTGCCAGCAGCCTCCGGGACAGGGGCGAGCAGTACTTC.

The rearrangement uses TRBV15 and TRBJ2-1; 7 positions agree with TRBD2. V lost 2 bases to trimming and J lost 3 bases; unmatched junction nucleotides: 7. This CDR3 is built from 16 residues. Germline CDR1 reads LNHNV; CDR2 reads YYDKDF (reference sequence). The CDR3 sequence is CATSRLGASGYNEQFF. For the CDR3, the DNA is TGTGCCACCAGCAGACTAGGAGCTAGCGGCTACAATGAGCAGTTCTTC.

This clone was seen just once. This sequence joins TRBV24-1 and TRBJ2-3; 10 nucleotides line up with TRBD2. The CDR3 sequence is 18 residues long. CDR1 KGHDR and CDR2 SFDVKD come from the germline V gene. Trimming removed 4 bases from V and 2 bases from J; junction bases left unmatched: 11. The CDR3 nucleotides read TGTGCCACCAGTGACCTTCCGTGGACTAGCGGATACACAGATACGCAGTATTTT. This translates into CATSDLPWTSGYTDTQYF.

The V gene is TRBV4-3, the J gene TRBJ2-2, with 7 bases that match TRBD2. J was trimmed by 7 bases and V by 0 bases; bases with no gene match: 2. The length of the CDR3 is 14 residues. CDR1 LGHNA and CDR2 YSLEER come from the germline V gene. In DNA, the CDR3 is TGCGCCAGCAGCCAAGAGGGGGGGGTCGGGGAGCTGTTTTTT. Protein: CASSQEGGVGELFF.

The chain has TRBV7-9 and TRBJ1-1; 8 bases map to TRBD1. Germline lookup yields CDR1 SEHNR and CDR2 FQNEAQ (reference sequence). Unmatched junction bases numbered 6, after V lost 5 bases and J lost 4 bases. This CDR3 spans 14 amino acids. The CDR3 nucleotides read TGTGCCAGCAGCCAAGGACAGGGAATCACTGAAGCTTTCTTT. Protein product: CASSQGQGITEAFF.

The chain employs TRBV2 and TRBJ2-7, with 8 bases identical to TRBD2. CDR1 SNHLY and CDR2 FYNNEI come from the germline V gene. The V gene end was trimmed by 6 bases and the J gene end by 4 bases; junction bases not matched to a gene: 8. This CDR3 has 14 residues. The CDR3 nucleotides read TGTGCCAGCAGCCCCACCGGGACTAGTTACGAGCAGTACTTC. Translation gives CASSPTGTSYEQYF.

The V call is TRBV18, the J call TRBJ1-4, with TRBD1 as a possible D gene (5 bases). The CDR3 totals 18 residues. The V and J ends lost 3 bases and 5 bases respectively, with 22 bases between them. Germline V CDR1 and CDR2: KGHSH, LQKENI. CDR3 in amino acids: CASSPSLIGGTVNEKLFF. CDR3 coding DNA: TGTGCCAGCTCACCTTCTCTTATAGGAGGGACCGTGAATGAAAAACTGTTTTTT.